The 14 T cell receptor beta chains given below trace back to one sample, sequenced in a study of read filtering for tumor transcriptome and immune sequencing (TCRdb year 2020). Sequencing was performed on an Illumina HiSeq 4000. TCR libraries were built from about 400 ng RNA with the Immunoverse kit, using molecular barcoded adaptors covering alpha/delta and beta/gamma chains. TCRdb reran the public reads through fastp at Q25 and MiXCR, keeping productive beta chains. Each CDR3 protein gets just one entry, which takes the most common genes and DNA from the rows behind it. This sample has more than 100,000 distinct CDR3 sequences in its table, and about 13% of those were observed once. The ten largest clones capture roughly 7.6% of the sample. The sequenced material came from a population of CD138-negative cells sorted from bone marrow. The cell subset or site tag for this specimen amounts to: bone marrow mononuclear cells depleted of CD138+ plasma/myeloma cells by negative magnetic selection. The receptors were gathered from a donor aged 40 or older with multiple myeloma.

About this clonotype: A much larger clone is a single base away; this may be a read error. The chain links TRBV10-3 to TRBJ2-5; 10 bases agree with TRBD1. V dropped 2 bases and J dropped 6; count of bases not matched to a gene: 9. The V gene's germline CDR1 is ENHRY and CDR2 SYGVKD. CDR3 length: 16 residues. CDR3 region: CAISESRDRGRKTQYF. The CDR3 nucleotides read TGTGCCATCAGTGAGAGCCGGGACAGGGGCCGGAAGACCCAGTACTTC.

A remark on this clonotype: A clone one base away is much larger, so this may be a read error. The rearrangement uses TRBV12-3 or TRBV12-4 and TRBJ1-1; no clear D gene. The CDR3 loop spans 13 amino acids. The CDR3 region has the DNA TGTACCAGCAGTTTGAACAGGAACACTGAAGCTTTCTTT. This translates into CTSSLNRNTEAFF.

To note about this clonotype: Germline and junction disagree at one end, which may indicate a read error. This rearrangement joins TRBV27 to TRBJ2-1, with TRBD1 as a possible D gene (5 bases). Germline CDR1 MNHEY, CDR2 SMNVEV (reference sequence). The CDR3 loop spans 17 amino acids. The CDR3 DNA is TGTACCAGCAGTCCAAGACGACAGTCTACGTTGCGGAATGAGCAGTTCTTC. It codes for CTSSPRRQSTLRNEQFF.

On this clonotype itself: One end of the junction does not line up with germline, which may come from a read error. The chain has TRBV6-5 and TRBJ1-4; no reliable D call. The CDR3 spans 17 residues. Germline V gene data show CDR1 as MNHEY and CDR2 as SVGAGI. The CDR3 loop reads CASSYSSLAGVTDTKYF. CDR3 nucleotides: TGCGCCAGCAGTTACTCGTCTCTAGCGGGAGTAACAGATACGAAGTATTTT.

This clonotype was counted many times. The chain recombines TRBV7-6 with TRBJ2-5; a weak D match, TRBD1 (6 bases). Germline V CDR1 and CDR2: SGHVS, FNYEAQ. The CDR3 extends over 16 amino acids. Deletions cut 1 base from V and 5 bases from J, with 17 bases between. This CDR3 is CASSLVVRDIPETQYF. DNA of the CDR3: TGTGCCAGCAGCTTAGTCGTTCGGGACATCCCGGAGACCCAGTACTTC.

This clonotype occurred many times. This chain joins TRBV6-2 or TRBV6-3 and TRBJ2-1, with D possibly matching TRBD2 (6 bases). V lost 5 bases, J lost 8 bases, and 19 bases lay in between. CDR1 is MNHEY and CDR2 is SVGEGT in the germline V gene. There are 15 residues in the CDR3. CDR3 sequence (DNA): TGTGCCAGCAGTACTCCGGGACTTCCAGTGGATGAGCAGTTCTTC. Translated: CASSTPGLPVDEQFF.

There are many counts of this clonotype. This chain joins TRBV5-1 and TRBJ1-1; D is ambiguous. The CDR3 is made up of 12 amino acids. V lost 4 bases and J 6 bases, leaving 10 bases between the germline ends. Germline V gene sequence: CDR1 SGHRS, CDR2 YFSETQ. The CDR3 bases are TGCGCCAGCAGCCCCTTCGGACCTGAAGCTTTCTTT. This gives the protein CASSPFGPEAFF.

The chain recombines TRBV5-1 with TRBJ1-1; D not resolved. The CDR3 consists of 14 residues. V lost 3 bases, J lost 1 base, and 10 bases lay in between. CDR1 is SGHRS, CDR2 YFSETQ, per germline. The CDR3 sequence: CASSYSSRNTEAFF. The CDR3 DNA reads as TGCGCCAGCAGCTACTCGAGTAGGAACACTGAAGCTTTCTTT.

This clonotype was found a few times. A much larger clone sits a single nucleotide away, making a read error possible. The rearrangement links TRBV4-3 to TRBJ2-1, with TRBD2 identical over 11 bases. Germline CDR1 LGHNA, CDR2 YSLEER. The CDR3 extends over 15 amino acids. V shed 4 bases, J shed 8 bases, and the junction held 7 bases outside the gene matches. CDR3 residues: CASSRLAGGDDEQFF. The CDR3 coding sequence is TGCGCCAGCAGCCGTCTAGCGGGAGGCGACGATGAGCAGTTCTTC.

There are many counts of this clonotype. CDR3 residues: CASSSIPGGEKLFF. CDR3 DNA: TGCGCCAGCAGTTCCATCCCGGGGGGTGAAAAACTGTTTTTT. The V gene is TRBV5-1, the J gene TRBJ1-4, with a possible D match to TRBD1 (5 bases). The ends were cut back, 5 bases at V and 7 bases at J, with 15 bases in the middle. The CDR3 has 14 residues. In germline, CDR1 is SGHRS, CDR2 YFSETQ.

This clonotype occurred many times. The rearrangement uses TRBV4-1 and TRBJ2-1, with a possible D match to TRBD2 (6 bases). The CDR3 runs to 14 residues. V shed 4 bases and J shed 9 bases, with 16 bases lying between them. Germline loops: CDR1 MGHRA, CDR2 YSYEKL. The CDR3, as DNA: TGCGCCAGCAGCCTAACTCGGAGGGAGAGTGAGCAGTTCTTC. Encoded protein: CASSLTRRESEQFF.

Details on this clonotype: An end of the junction differs from the germline gene, which may be a read error. The chain links TRBV19 to TRBJ1-5, with 8 bases lining up with TRBD1. The CDR3 is 13 amino acids. Germline V gene lookup returns CDR1 LNHDA and CDR2 SQIVND (reference sequence). Here the CDR3 reads CASYGTGDQPQQF. Written as DNA, the CDR3 is TGTGCCAGCTACGGGACAGGTGATCAGCCCCAGCAGTTT.

This clonotype has ten or more counts. The chain uses TRBV3-1 and TRBJ2-7, with TRBD1 identical over 10 bases. This CDR3 is built from 15 residues. Trimming removed 5 bases from V and 7 bases from J; junction bases left unmatched: 11. The V gene's germline CDR1 is LGHDT and CDR2 YNNKEL (reference sequence). The CDR3 protein is CASSRGGTGVGEQYF. The CDR3 DNA sequence: TGTGCCAGCAGCAGAGGCGGGACAGGGGTAGGGGAGCAGTACTTC.

The V call is TRBV7-2, the J call TRBJ1-3; TRBD1 might be the D (6 bases). V was trimmed by 2 bases and J by 0 bases, leaving 14 bases between them. Germline CDR1 reads SGHTA; CDR2 reads FQGNSA. The CDR3 extends over 17 amino acids. The CDR3 reads CASSLSGGGSSGNTIYF. The CDR3 DNA reads as TGTGCCAGCAGCTTAAGCGGAGGGGGATCCTCTGGAAACACCATATATTTT.